This T cell receptor (beta chain) was captured by sequencing in a study of T cells expressing NK-cell markers. Study overall: Seven of the eight sequenced donors were HCMV-seropositive; one was seronegative. Overall study results and limits: Specificity for HCMV among expanded NKG2C+ T cell clones was not established. In 5 to 7 donors, dominant NKG2C+ clonotypes were roughly 1.0-8% of CD8+ T cells.

The CDR3 runs to 15 residues. CDR1 is SGHRS and CDR2 is YFSETQ in the germline V gene. For TCR beta, cDNA was produced by 5'RACE template switching with UMIs. TCRdb reprocessed the 5' RACE reads; each CDR3 protein has one entry and no DNA is given. Listed are 150,000 to 200,000 distinct CDR3 sequences; about a fifth falls within the top ten. Concerning this clonotype: The antigen is unknown.

This receptor was identified in a woman between 18 and 75 years old in good health. Source material: blood T cells: a sorted CD56 or NKG2C T cell subset, CD4+ or CD8+ T cells, or bulk PBMC T cells (not recorded which). The V and J genes are TRBV5-1 and TRBJ2-3. CDR3 region: CASSLIPTSTDTQYF.